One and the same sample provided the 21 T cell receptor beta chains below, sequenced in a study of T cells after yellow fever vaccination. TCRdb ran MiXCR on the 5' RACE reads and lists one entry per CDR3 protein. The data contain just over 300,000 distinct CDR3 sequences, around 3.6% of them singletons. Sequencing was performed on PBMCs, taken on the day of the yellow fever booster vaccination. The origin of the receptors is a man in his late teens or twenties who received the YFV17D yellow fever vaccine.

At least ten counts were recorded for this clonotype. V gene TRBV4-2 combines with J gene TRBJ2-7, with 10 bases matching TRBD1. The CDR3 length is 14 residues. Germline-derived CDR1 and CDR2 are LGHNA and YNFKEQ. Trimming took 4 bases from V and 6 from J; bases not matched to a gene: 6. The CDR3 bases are TGTGCCAGCAGCCGCTCCGGGACAGGGGCCGAGCAGTACTTC. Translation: CASSRSGTGAEQYF.

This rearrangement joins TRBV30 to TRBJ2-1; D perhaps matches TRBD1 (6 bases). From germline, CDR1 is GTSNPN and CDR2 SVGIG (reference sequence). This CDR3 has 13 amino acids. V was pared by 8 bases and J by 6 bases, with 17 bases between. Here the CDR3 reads CAGGGLRGNEQFF. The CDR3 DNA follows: TGTGCCGGGGGCGGTCTGCGAGGCAATGAGCAGTTCTTC.

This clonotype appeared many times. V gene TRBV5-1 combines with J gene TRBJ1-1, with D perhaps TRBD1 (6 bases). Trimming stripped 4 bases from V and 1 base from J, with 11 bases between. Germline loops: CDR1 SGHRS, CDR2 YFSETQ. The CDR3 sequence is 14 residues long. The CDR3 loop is CASSLTGSNTEAFF. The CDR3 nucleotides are TGCGCCAGCAGCCTGACAGGCTCGAACACTGAAGCTTTCTTT.

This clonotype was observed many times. CDR3 sequence reads: CASSLGGQNIQYF. DNA for the CDR3: TGTGCCAGCAGCTTAGGGGGCCAAAACATTCAGTACTTC. This chain links TRBV7-2 with TRBJ2-4; D is perhaps TRBD1 (5 bases). The germline V gene has CDR1 SGHTA and CDR2 FQGNSA. The CDR3 loop spans 13 amino acids. Trimming removed 1 base at V and 5 bases at J, with 6 bases between.

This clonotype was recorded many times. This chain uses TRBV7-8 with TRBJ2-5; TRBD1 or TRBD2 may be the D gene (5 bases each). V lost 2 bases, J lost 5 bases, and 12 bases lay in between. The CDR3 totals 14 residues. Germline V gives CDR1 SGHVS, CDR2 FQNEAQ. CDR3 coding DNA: TGTGCCAGCAGCTTAAGGGGAGCGCGGGAGACCCAGTACTTC. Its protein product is CASSLRGARETQYF.

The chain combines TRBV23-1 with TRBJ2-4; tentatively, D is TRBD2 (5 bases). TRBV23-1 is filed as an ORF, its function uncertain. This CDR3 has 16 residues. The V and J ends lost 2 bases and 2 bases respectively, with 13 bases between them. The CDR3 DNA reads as TGCGCCAGCAGTCAAGGTTGGAGGCCTTCCAAAAACATTCAGTACTTC. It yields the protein CASSQGWRPSKNIQYF.

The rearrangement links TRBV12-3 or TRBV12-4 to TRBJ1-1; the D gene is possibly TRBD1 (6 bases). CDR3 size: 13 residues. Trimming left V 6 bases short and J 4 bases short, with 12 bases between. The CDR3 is CASSSQGPTEAFF. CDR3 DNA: TGTGCCAGCAGCTCACAGGGTCCCACTGAAGCTTTCTTT.

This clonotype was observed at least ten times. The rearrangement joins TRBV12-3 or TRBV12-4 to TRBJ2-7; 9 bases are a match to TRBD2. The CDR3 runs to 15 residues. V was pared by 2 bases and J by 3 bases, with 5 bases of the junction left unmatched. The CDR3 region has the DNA TGTGCCAGCAGTTTAAGAGCGGGGGGTCACTACGAGCAGTACTTC. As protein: CASSLRAGGHYEQYF.

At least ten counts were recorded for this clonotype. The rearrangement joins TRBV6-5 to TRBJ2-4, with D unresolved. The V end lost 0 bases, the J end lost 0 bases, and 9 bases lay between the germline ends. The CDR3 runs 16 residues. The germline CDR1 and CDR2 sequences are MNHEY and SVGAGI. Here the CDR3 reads CASSYSGGVAKNIQYF. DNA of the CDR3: TGTGCCAGCAGTTACTCGGGCGGAGTAGCCAAAAACATTCAGTACTTC.

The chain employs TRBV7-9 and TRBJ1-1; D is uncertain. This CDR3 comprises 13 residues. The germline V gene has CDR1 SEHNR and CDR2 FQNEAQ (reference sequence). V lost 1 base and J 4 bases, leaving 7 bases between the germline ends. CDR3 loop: CASSLESATEAFF. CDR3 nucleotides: TGTGCCAGCAGCTTAGAGTCCGCCACTGAAGCTTTCTTT.

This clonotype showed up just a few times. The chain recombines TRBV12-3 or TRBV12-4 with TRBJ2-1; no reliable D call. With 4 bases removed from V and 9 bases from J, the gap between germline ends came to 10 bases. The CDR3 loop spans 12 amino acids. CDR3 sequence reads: CASSSLVGEQFF. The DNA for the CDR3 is TGTGCCAGCAGTTCCCTAGTGGGTGAGCAGTTCTTC.

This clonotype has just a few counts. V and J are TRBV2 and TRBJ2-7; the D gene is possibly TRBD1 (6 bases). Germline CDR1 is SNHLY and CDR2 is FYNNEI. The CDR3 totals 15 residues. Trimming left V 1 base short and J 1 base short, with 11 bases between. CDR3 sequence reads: CASSEGTEPSYEQYV. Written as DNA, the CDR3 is TGTGCCAGCAGTGAAGGGACAGAACCTTCCTACGAGCAGTACGTC.

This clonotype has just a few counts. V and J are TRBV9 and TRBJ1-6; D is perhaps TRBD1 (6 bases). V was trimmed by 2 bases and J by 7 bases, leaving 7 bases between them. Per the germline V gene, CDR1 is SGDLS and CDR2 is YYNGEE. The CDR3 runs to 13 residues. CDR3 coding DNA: TGTGCCAGCAGCGTCAGGGGAAATTCACCCCTCCACTTT. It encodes CASSVRGNSPLHF.

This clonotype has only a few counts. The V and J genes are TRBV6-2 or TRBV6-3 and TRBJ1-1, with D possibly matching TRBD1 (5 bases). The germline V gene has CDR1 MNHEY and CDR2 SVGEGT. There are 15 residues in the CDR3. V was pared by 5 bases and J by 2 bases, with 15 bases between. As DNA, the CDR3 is TGTGCCAGCAGTGATCGACAGAGACCTAACACTGAAGCTTTCTTT. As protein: CASSDRQRPNTEAFF.

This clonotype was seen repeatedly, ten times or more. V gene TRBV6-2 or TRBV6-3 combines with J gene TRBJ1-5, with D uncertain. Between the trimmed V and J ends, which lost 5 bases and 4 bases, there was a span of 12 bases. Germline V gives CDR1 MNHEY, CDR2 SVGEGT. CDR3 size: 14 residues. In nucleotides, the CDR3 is TGTGCCAGCAGTATCTCACCCAGGAATCAGCCCCAGCATTTT. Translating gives CASSISPRNQPQHF.

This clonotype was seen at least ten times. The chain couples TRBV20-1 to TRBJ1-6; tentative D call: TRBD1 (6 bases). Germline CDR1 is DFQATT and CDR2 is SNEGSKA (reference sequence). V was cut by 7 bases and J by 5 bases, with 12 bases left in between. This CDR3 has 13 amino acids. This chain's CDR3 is CSGYRVHNSPLHF. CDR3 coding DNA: TGCAGTGGATACAGGGTTCATAATTCACCCCTCCACTTT.

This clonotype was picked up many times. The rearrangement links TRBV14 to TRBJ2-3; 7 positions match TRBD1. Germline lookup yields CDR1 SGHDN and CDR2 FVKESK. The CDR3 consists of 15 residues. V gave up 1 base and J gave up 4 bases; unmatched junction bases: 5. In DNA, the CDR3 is TGTGCCAGCAGCCAAGTCAGAACAGGGGCAGATACGCAGTATTTT. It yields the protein CASSQVRTGADTQYF.

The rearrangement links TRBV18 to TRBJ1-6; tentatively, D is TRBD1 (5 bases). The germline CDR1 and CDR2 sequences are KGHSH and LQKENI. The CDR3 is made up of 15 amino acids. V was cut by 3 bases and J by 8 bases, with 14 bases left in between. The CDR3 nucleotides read TGTGCCAGCTCACCGGATAACAGGATAGATTCACCCCTCCACTTT. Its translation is CASSPDNRIDSPLHF.

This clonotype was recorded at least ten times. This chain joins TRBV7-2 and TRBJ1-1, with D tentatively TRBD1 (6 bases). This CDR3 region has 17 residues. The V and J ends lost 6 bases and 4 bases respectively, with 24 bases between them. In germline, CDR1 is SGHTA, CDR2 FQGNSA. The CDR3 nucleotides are TGTGCCAGCAGGCAATACCCCAAGGGGGGCCTGGGCACTGAAGCTTTCTTT. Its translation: CASRQYPKGGLGTEAFF.

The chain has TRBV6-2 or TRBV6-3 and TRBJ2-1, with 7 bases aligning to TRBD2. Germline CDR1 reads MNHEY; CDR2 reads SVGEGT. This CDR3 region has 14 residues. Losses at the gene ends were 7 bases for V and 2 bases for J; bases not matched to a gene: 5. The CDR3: CASNQRGAYNEQFF. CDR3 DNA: TGTGCCAGCAATCAGCGGGGCGCCTACAATGAGCAGTTCTTC.

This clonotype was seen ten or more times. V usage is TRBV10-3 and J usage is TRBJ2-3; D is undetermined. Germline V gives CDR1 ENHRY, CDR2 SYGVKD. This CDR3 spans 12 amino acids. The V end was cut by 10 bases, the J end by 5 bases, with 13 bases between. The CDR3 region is CATSPGVDTQYF. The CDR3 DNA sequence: TGTGCCACCTCTCCGGGTGTAGATACGCAGTATTTT.